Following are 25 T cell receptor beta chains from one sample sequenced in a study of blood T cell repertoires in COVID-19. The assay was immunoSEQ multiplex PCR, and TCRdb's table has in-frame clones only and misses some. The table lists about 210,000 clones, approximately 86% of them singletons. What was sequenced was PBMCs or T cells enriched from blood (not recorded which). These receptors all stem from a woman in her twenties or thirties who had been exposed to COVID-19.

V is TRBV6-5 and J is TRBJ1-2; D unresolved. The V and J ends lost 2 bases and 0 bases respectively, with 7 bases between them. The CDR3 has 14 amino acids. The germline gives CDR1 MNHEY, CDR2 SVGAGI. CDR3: CASSYSETNYGYTF. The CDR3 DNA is TGTGCCAGCAGTTACAGTGAGACTAACTATGGCTACACCTTC.

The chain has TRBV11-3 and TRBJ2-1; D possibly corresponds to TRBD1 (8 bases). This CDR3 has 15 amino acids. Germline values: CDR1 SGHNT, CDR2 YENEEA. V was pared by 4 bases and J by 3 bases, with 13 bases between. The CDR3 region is CASSSGGTGYNEQFF. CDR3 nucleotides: TGTGCCAGCAGCTCCGGGGGGACAGGCTACAATGAGCAGTTCTTC.

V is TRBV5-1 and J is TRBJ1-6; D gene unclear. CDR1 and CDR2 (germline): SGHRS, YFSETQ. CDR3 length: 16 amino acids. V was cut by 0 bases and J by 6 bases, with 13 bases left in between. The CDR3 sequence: CASSLVGSLSNSPLHF. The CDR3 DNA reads TGCGCCAGCAGCTTGGTGGGCAGCTTAAGTAATTCACCCCTCCACTTT.

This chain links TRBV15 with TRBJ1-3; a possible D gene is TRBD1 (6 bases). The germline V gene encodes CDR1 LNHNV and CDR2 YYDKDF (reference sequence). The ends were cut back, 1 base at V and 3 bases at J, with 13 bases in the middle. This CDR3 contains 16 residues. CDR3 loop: CATSRGQERFGNTIYF. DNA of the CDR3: TGTGCCACCAGCAGAGGACAGGAACGATTTGGAAACACCATATATTTT.

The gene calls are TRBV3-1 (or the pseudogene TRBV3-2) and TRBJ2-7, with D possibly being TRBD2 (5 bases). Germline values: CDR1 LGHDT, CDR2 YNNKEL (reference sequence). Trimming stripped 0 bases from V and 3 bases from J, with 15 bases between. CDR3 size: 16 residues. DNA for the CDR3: TGTGCCAGCAGCCAAGAACGCTCACTAGGGAACTACGAGCAGTACTTC. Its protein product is CASSQERSLGNYEQYF.

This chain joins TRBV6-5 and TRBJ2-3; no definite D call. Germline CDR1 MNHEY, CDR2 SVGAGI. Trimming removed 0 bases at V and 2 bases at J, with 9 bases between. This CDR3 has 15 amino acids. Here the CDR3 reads CASSYSFRYTDTQYF. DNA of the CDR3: TGTGCCAGCAGTTACTCTTTCCGGTACACAGATACGCAGTATTTT.

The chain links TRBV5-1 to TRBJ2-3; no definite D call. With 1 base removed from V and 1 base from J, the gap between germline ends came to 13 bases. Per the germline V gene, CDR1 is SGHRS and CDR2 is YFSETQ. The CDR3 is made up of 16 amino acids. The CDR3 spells CASSLIRPGGTDTQYF. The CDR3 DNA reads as TGCGCCAGCAGCTTGATTCGGCCCGGAGGCACAGATACGCAGTATTTT.

CDR3 in amino acids: CASSLAGGRETQYF. The CDR3 DNA is TGTGCCAGCAGCTTGGCAGGGGGTAGGGAGACCCAGTACTTC. V usage is TRBV5-4 and J usage is TRBJ2-5, with 7 bases matching TRBD1. Looked up from germline, CDR1 is SGHNT and CDR2 is YYREEE (reference sequence). The ends lost 0 bases at V and 5 bases at J; junction bases unmatched: 4. The CDR3 totals 14 residues. The full variable domain, with the rest looked up from reference TRBV5-4 and TRBJ2-5, is ETGVTQSPTHLIKTRGQQVTLRCSSQSGHNTVSWYQQALGQGPQFIFQYYREEENGRGNFPPRFSGLQFPNYSSELNVNALELDDSALYLCASSLAGGRETQYFGPGTRLLVL.

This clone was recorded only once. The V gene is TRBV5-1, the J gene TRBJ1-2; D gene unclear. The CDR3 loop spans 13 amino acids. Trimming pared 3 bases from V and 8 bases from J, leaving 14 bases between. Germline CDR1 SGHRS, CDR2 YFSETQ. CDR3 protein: CASSSSGENGYTF. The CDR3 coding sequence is TGCGCCAGCAGCTCCTCAGGTGAGAACGGCTACACCTTC. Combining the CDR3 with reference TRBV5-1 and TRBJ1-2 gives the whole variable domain KAGVTQTPRYLIKTRGQQVTLSCSPISGHRSVSWYQQTPGQGLQFLFEYFSETQRNKGNFPGRFSGRQFSNSRSEMNVSTLELGDSALYLCASSSSGENGYTFGSGTRLTVV.

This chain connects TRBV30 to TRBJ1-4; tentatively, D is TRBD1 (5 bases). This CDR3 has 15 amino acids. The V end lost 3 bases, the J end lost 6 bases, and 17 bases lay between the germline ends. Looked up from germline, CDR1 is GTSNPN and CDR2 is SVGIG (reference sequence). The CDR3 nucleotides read TGTGCCTGGAGACCTCGGGGGGGGAGGGATGAAAAACTGTTTTTT. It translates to CAWRPRGGRDEKLFF. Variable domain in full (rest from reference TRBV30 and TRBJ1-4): SQTIHQWPATLVQPVGSPLSLECTVEGTSNPNLYWYRQAAGRGLQLLFYSVGIGQISSEVPQNLSASRPQDRQFILSSKKLLLSDSGFYLCAWRPRGGRDEKLFFGSGTQLSVL.

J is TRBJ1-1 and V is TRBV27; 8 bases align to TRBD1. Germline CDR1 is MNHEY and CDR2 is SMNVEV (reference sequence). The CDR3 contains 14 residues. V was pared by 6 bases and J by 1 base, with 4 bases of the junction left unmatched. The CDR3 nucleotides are TGTGCCAGCAGATTAGGACAGGGGAACACTGAAGCTTTCTTT. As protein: CASRLGQGNTEAFF.

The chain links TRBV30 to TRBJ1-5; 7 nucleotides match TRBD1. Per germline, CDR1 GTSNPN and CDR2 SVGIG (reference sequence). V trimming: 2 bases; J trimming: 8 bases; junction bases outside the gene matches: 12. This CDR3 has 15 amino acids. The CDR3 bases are TGTGCCTGGAGTAAGGGGGCGTCGGGAGATGAGCCCCAGCATTTT. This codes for CAWSKGASGDEPQHF.

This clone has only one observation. The CDR3 loop is CATSGYRQGAADTGELFF. CDR3 sequence (DNA): TGTGCCACCAGCGGATACAGACAGGGGGCGGCGGACACCGGGGAGCTGTTTTTT. This rearrangement joins TRBV15 to TRBJ2-2, with 10 positions matching TRBD1. Germline CDR1 and CDR2: LNHNV and YYDKDF (reference sequence). The CDR3 loop spans 18 amino acids. V lost 5 bases, J lost 3 bases, and 12 bases stayed unmatched.

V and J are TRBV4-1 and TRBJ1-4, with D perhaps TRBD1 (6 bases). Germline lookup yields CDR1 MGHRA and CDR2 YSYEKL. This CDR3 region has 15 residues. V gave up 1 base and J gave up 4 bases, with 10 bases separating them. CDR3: CASSQGYRDNEKLFF. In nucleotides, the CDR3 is TGCGCCAGCAGCCAAGGCTACAGGGATAATGAAAAACTGTTTTTT.

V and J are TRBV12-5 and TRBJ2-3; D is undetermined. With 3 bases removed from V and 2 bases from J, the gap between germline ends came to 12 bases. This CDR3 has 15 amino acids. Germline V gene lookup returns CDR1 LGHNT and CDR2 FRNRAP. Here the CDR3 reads CASGFVPPHTDTQYF. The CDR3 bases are TGTGCTAGTGGTTTTGTTCCACCACACACAGATACGCAGTATTTT. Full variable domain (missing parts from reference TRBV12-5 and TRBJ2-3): DARVTQTPRHKVTEMGQEVTMRCQPILGHNTVFWYRQTMMQGLELLAYFRNRAPLDDSGMPKDRFSAEMPDATLATLKIQPSEPRDSAVYFCASGFVPPHTDTQYFGPGTRLTVL.

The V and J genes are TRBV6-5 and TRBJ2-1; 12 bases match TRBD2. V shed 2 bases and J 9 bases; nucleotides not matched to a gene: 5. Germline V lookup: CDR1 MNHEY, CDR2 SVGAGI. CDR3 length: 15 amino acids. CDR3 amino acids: CASSYLAGGPGEQFF. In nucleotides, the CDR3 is TGTGCCAGCAGTTACCTAGCGGGGGGGCCGGGTGAGCAGTTCTTC.

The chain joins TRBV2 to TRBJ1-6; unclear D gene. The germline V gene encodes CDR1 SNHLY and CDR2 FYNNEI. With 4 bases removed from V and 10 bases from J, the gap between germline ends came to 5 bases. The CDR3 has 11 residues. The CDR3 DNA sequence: TGTGCCAGCAGTGCTACGTCACCCCTCCACTTT. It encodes CASSATSPLHF. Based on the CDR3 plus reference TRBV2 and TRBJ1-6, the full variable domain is EPEVTQTPSHQVTQMGQEVILRCVPISNHLYFYWYRQILGQKVEFLVSFYNNEISEKSEIFDDQFSVERPDGSNFTLKIRSTKLEDSAMYFCASSATSPLHFGNGTRLTVT.

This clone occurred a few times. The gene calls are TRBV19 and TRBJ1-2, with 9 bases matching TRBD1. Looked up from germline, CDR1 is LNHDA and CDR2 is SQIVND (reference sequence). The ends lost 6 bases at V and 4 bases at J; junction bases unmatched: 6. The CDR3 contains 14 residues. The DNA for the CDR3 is TGTGCCAGTAGCCCGGACAGGGGAATCTATGGCTACACCTTC. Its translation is CASSPDRGIYGYTF.

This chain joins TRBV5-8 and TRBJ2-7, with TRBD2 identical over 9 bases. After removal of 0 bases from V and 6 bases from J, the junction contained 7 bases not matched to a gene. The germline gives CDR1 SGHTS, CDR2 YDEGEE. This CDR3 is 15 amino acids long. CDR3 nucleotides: TGTGCCAGCAGCTTGGCCGGCGGGGGGGTGGGCGAGCAGTACTTC. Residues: CASSLAGGGVGEQYF.

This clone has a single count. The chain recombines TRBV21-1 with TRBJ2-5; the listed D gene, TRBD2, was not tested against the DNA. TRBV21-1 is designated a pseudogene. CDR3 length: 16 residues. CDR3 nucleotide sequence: TGTGCCAGCAGCAAGGGGAGCCGGGGGGCCCAAGAGACCCAGTACTTC. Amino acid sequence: CASSKGSRGAQETQYF.

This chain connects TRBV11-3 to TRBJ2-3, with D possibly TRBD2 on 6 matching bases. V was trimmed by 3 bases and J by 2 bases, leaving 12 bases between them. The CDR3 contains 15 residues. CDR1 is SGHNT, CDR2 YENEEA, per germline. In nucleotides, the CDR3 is TGTGCCAGCAGCTTGGTGGGACTTCACACAGATACGCAGTATTTT. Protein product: CASSLVGLHTDTQYF. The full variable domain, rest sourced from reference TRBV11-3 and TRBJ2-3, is EAGVVQSPRYKIIEKKQPVAFWCNPISGHNTLYWYLQNLGQGPELLIRYENEEAVDDSQLPKDRFSAERLKGVDSTLKIQPAELGDSAVYLCASSLVGLHTDTQYFGPGTRLTVL.

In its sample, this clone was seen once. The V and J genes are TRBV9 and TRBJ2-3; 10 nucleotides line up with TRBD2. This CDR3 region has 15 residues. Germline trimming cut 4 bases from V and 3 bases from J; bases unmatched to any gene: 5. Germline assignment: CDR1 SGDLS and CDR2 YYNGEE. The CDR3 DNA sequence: TGTGCCAGCAGCCTTAGCGGGGGGTCAACAGATACGCAGTATTTT. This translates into CASSLSGGSTDTQYF.

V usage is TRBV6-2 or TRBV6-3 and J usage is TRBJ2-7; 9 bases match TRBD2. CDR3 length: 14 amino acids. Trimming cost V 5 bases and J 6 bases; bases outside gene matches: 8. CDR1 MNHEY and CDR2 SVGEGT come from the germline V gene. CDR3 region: CASSTHGTSREQYF. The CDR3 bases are TGTGCCAGCAGTACCCACGGGACTAGCCGCGAGCAGTACTTC.

CDR3 in amino acids: CASSLSGSYGYTF. CDR3 DNA: TGTGCCAGCAGTTTATCAGGGTCCTATGGCTACACCTTC. The gene calls are TRBV28 and TRBJ1-2; TRBD1 is a possible D gene (5 bases). The CDR3 covers 13 residues. The V and J ends lost 1 base and 4 bases respectively, with 7 bases between them. Looked up from germline, CDR1 is MDHEN and CDR2 is SYDVKM.

For the CDR3, the DNA is TGTGCCAGCTCAACGACAGGGCCCCGCTCTGGAAACACCATATATTTT. Its protein is CASSTTGPRSGNTIYF. The chain carries TRBV18 and TRBJ1-3, with 7 bases identical to TRBD1. The CDR3 consists of 16 residues. Trimming at V came to 5 bases and at J to 0 bases, leaving 7 bases not matched to a gene. Looked up from germline, CDR1 is KGHSH and CDR2 is LQKENI.